The T cell receptor beta chain described here comes from a study of cytotoxic CD8 clonotypes in ibrutinib-treated CLL. The ends were cut back, 4 bases at V and 10 bases at J, with 15 bases in the middle. The CDR3 extends over 13 amino acids. The germline CDR1 and CDR2 sequences are LNHDA and SQIVND (reference sequence). The method was immunoSEQ multiplex PCR; TCRdb's version includes in-frame clones alone and lacks a portion of them. The sample has approximately 12,000 clones; approximately 59% are singletons. The source material was PBMCs, sampled before ibrutinib treatment. V gene TRBV19 combines with J gene TRBJ2-3; a possible D gene is TRBD2 (6 bases). This TCR came from a human donor with chronic lymphocytic leukemia. The CDR3 nucleotides are TGTGCCAGTAGTAACCCTAGCGACCCCGCGCAGTATTTT. As protein: CASSNPSDPAQYF.